This TCR beta chain is from a study of T cells in localized non-small cell lung cancer (dated by TCRdb to the early 2020s). Regarding the complete study: T cell repertoires of 236 early-stage NSCLC patients were analyzed, with tumors being compared against uninvolved tumor-adjacent lungs. The cohort consisted of about 240 treatment-naive NSCLC patients whose localized lung tumors had been resected. Of the NSCLC patients, about 130 were male and roughly 110 were female, and the mean age was approximately 66 years. Summary of the overall study and its limitations: A median of 57 of the top 100 tumor clones turned up in the paired uninvolved adjacent lung, and approximately 30 of those clones also ranked among the top 100 of that same adjacent lung. The highest T cell clonality was observed in uninvolved tumor-adjacent lung, where clonality exceeded that of tumor, suggesting that antigenic responses were more focused in uninvolved tumor-adjacent lung. Higher blood T cell density associated with longer overall survival, while higher adjacent-lung clonality associated with shorter survival. Because of the exploratory design, TCR variables were selected using unadjusted p-values without false-discovery rate correction. Because multi-region tumor sequencing was not done, intratumor heterogeneity could not be ruled out.

Deletion took 5 bases off V and 4 bases off J, with a span of 17 bases between the germline ends. From the cysteine through the phenylalanine, the CDR3 covers 15 amino acids. Of the read, only the CDR3 DNA is kept; its 45 bases are in frame from base 1. Based on the germline V gene (reference sequence), the CDR1 and CDR2 sequences are SGHAT and FQDESV. A word on this clone: No antigen is known for it. No qualities accompany the bases; no much larger clone lies one base away.

The immunoSEQ Assay was used to sequence TCR beta CDR3 regions from DNA. As for the authors' bioinformatics: To compute T cell density, TCR beta template counts were normalized to usable DNA, which was estimated by amplifying housekeeping genes. Richness was estimated with the preseqR package, extrapolating to 400,000 templates for PBMC samples and 120,000 templates for tissue samples. Clonality was defined as one minus Pielou's evenness. Tissue-enriched TCRs were identified by differential abundance testing using productive amino-acid clonotypes, minimum total count 5 and alpha 0.1. The Jaccard Index and the Morisita Overlap Index were used to quantify repertoire overlap between compartments. TCR beta CDR3s were clustered by GLIPH together with public tetramer-defined viral CDR3s, and at least three viral sequences plus V-gene enrichment were required for viral motifs. TCRdb stores this immuneACCESS table with in-frame sequences only. Part of the clones is absent; in the studies checked, under half of the shortfall reflects unresolved V genes, and no reason is known for the rest. V, J and clone size were drawn from that table, and D and trimming were deduced from the DNA. Counted in this sample were approximately 14,000 clones; approximately 89% of them appeared once. The top ten clonotypes cover roughly 2.7% of the sample.

At diagnosis, peripheral blood, uninvolved tumor-adjacent lung and tumor were collected and were preserved as a mix of fresh-frozen and FFPE material. For TCR repertoire profiling, the blood samples were analyzed as peripheral blood mononuclear cells. This specimen consisted of peripheral blood mononuclear cells, obtained before any cancer treatment. The sequence links TRBV11-1 to TRBJ1-1; too little of a D gene remains to name it. This TCR came from a man aged 40 to 70 with stage III lung adenocarcinoma. The DNA reads as follows: TGTGCCAGCAGCCGAAGGACGTTAAAGGGCACTGAAGCTTTCTTT. Its protein product is CASSRRTLKGTEAFF.